This T cell receptor (beta chain) was captured in a study of OX40 agonist ivuxolimab in advanced cancers. Study in general: Ivuxolimab is a fully human IgG2 antibody that activates OX40 (CD134). Checkpoint inhibitors had been given previously to under 50% of patients. Among those enrolled, mean age was about 63 years (range about 23 to 90) and about 81% were male.

Clones were read by immunoSEQ multiplex PCR, and TCRdb kept only the in-frame ones, dropping some. The table has about 89,000 clones, around 84% seen once. The V end lost 2 bases, the J end lost 2 bases, and 10 bases lay between the germline ends. This CDR3 has 15 residues. CDR1 is LNHDA, CDR2 SQIVND, per germline (reference sequence). Worth noting for this clone: The antigen remains unidentified.

Findings and caveats of the study: On average, CD8+ T cells showed a greater number of expanded clones than CD4+.

V and J are TRBV19 and TRBJ1-3, with D possibly being TRBD1 (5 bases). This TCR was recovered from an adult with an advanced solid tumor such as melanoma, head and neck, liver or kidney cancer. The sequencing here drew on CD4+ or CD8+ T cells sorted from blood, taken in a trial of the OX40 agonist ivuxolimab. The CDR3 DNA reads as TGTGCCAGTAGTATATACCAGGGTACTGGAAACACCATATATTTT. This codes for CASSIYQGTGNTIYF.